A selection of T cell receptor beta chains follows, all from one sample in a study of T-cell memory formation after mild COVID-19. TCRdb independently ran MiXCR on the 5' RACE reads; one entry per CDR3 protein. The sample gives about 250,000 distinct CDR3 sequences, less than 20% of which show up once; over 2% is in the top ten. The sample taken for sequencing was PBMCs or a T cell subset sorted from them (not recorded which). The receptors stem from an adult woman who had mild COVID-19 (a few samples of this study predate the infection). Cell type and time point are not known. Both conserved end residues are part of each CDR3. Fields, in order: D gene, V gene, clone size, J gene, CDR3 protein, CDR3 DNA. The D gene is left open where the match is weak. Expanded clones are given a class, and other clones once, few, many or no size at all.

D gene: -
V gene: TRBV5-1
clone size: few
J gene: TRBJ2-7
CDR3 protein: CASSLAGLIYEQYF
CDR3 DNA: TGCGCCAGCAGCTTGGCCGGACTGATCTACGAGCAGTACTTC

D gene: TRBD1
V gene: TRBV30
clone size: -
J gene: TRBJ2-1
CDR3 protein: CAWRRTGPNNEQFF
CDR3 DNA: TGTGCCTGGAGAAGGACAGGGCCCAACAATGAGCAGTTCTTC

D gene: -
V gene: TRBV20-1
clone size: few
J gene: TRBJ1-1
CDR3 protein: CSARDGTSTEAFF
CDR3 DNA: TGCAGTGCTAGGGATGGGACGAGCACTGAAGCTTTCTTT

D gene: TRBD1
V gene: TRBV20-1
clone size: -
J gene: TRBJ1-1
CDR3 protein: CSASRTGRHDTEAFF
CDR3 DNA: TGCAGTGCTAGTAGGACAGGGCGGCATGACACTGAAGCTTTCTTT

D gene: -
V gene: TRBV7-9
clone size: -
J gene: TRBJ2-1
CDR3 protein: CASSPVMGGDNEQFF
CDR3 DNA: TGTGCCAGCAGCCCGGTGATGGGCGGCGACAATGAGCAGTTCTTC

D gene: -
V gene: TRBV7-3
clone size: -
J gene: TRBJ2-3
CDR3 protein: CASSLNPSTGTSTDTQYF
CDR3 DNA: TGTGCCAGCAGCTTAAACCCCTCAACAGGGACTAGCACAGATACGCAGTATTTT

D gene: TRBD2
V gene: TRBV12-3/TRBV12-4
clone size: many
J gene: TRBJ2-1
CDR3 protein: CAATKGLPYNEQFF
CDR3 DNA: TGTGCCGCGACTAAGGGACTACCTTACAATGAGCAGTTCTTC

D gene: TRBD1
V gene: TRBV18
clone size: -
J gene: TRBJ1-5
CDR3 protein: CASSRGQGENQPQHF
CDR3 DNA: TGTGCCAGCTCACGCGGACAGGGAGAAAATCAGCCCCAGCATTTT

D gene: TRBD1
V gene: TRBV5-1
clone size: few
J gene: TRBJ2-3
CDR3 protein: CASSLGRGQVTDTQYF
CDR3 DNA: TGCGCCAGCAGCTTGGGTCGGGGACAGGTCACAGATACTCAGTATTTT

D gene: TRBD1
V gene: TRBV5-1
clone size: few
J gene: TRBJ2-7
CDR3 protein: CASSWGQGYEQYF
CDR3 DNA: TGCGCCAGCAGCTGGGGACAGGGCTACGAGCAGTACTTC

D gene: -
V gene: TRBV12-3/TRBV12-4
clone size: -
J gene: TRBJ1-1
CDR3 protein: CASSPGTWNTEAFF
CDR3 DNA: TGTGCCAGCAGCCCCGGGACTTGGAACACTGAAGCTTTCTTT

D gene: TRBD2
V gene: TRBV28
clone size: -
J gene: TRBJ2-7
CDR3 protein: CASSLPRTAGGPMGSYEQYF
CDR3 DNA: TGTGCCAGCAGTTTACCTCGGACAGCGGGAGGGCCAATGGGATCCTACGAGCAGTACTTC

D gene: TRBD2
V gene: TRBV7-2
clone size: few
J gene: TRBJ2-3
CDR3 protein: CASSRATSGRAISDTQYF
CDR3 DNA: TGTGCCAGCAGCCGCGCCACTAGCGGGAGGGCAATTTCAGATACGCAGTATTTT

D gene: -
V gene: TRBV24-1
clone size: -
J gene: TRBJ1-1
CDR3 protein: CATSAAGVTEAFF
CDR3 DNA: TGTGCCACCAGTGCTGCAGGGGTGACTGAAGCTTTCTTT

D gene: -
V gene: TRBV12-3/TRBV12-4
clone size: -
J gene: TRBJ1-5
CDR3 protein: CASSFGGFSNQPQHF
CDR3 DNA: TGTGCCAGCAGTTTCGGAGGGTTTAGCAATCAGCCCCAGCATTTT

D gene: -
V gene: TRBV3-1
clone size: few
J gene: TRBJ2-1
CDR3 protein: CASSQSAMSKFF
CDR3 DNA: TGTGCCAGCAGCCAGAGCGCCATGAGCAAGTTCTTC

D gene: TRBD1
V gene: TRBV7-9
clone size: -
J gene: TRBJ1-1
CDR3 protein: CASSLAGTGGWKAFF
CDR3 DNA: TGTGCCAGCAGCTTAGCCGGGACAGGGGGCTGGAAAGCTTTCTTT